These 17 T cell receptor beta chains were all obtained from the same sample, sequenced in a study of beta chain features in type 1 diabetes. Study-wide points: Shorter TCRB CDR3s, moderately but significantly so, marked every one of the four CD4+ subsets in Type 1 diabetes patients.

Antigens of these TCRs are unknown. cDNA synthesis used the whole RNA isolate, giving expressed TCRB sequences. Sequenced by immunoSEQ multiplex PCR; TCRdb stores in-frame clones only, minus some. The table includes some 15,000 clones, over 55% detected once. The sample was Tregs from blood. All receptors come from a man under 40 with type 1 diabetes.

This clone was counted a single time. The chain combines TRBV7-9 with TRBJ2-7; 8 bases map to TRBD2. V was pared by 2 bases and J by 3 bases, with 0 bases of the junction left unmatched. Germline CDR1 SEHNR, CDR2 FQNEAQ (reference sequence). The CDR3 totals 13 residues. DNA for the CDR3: TGTGCCAGCAGCTTAACTAGCGGCTACGAGCAGTACTTC. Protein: CASSLTSGYEQYF. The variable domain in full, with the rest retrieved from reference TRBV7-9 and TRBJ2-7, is DTGVSQNPRHKITKRGQNVTFRCDPISEHNRLYWYRQTLGQGPEFLTYFQNEAQLEKSRLLSDRFSAERPKGSFSTLEIQRTEQGDSAMYLCASSLTSGYEQYFGPGTRLTVT.

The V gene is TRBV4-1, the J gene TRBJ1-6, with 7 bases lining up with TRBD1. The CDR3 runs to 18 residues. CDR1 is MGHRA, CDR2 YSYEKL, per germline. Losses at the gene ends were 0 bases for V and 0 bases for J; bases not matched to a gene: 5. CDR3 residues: CASSQDGTASSYNSPLHF. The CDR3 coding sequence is TGCGCCAGCAGCCAAGATGGGACAGCCTCCTCCTATAATTCACCCCTCCACTTT.

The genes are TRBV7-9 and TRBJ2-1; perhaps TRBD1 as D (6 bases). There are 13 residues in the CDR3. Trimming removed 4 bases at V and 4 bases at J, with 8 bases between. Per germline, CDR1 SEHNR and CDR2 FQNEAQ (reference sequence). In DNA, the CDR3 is TGTGCCAGCAGCTATGGACAGTACAATGAGCAGTTCTTC. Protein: CASSYGQYNEQFF.

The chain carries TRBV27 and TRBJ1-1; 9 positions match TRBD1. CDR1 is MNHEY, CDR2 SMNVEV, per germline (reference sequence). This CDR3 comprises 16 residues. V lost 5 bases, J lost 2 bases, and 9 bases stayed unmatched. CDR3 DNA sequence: TGTGCCAGCAGTCCCTCCTCGGACAGGGGAAACACTGAAGCTTTCTTT. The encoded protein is CASSPSSDRGNTEAFF.

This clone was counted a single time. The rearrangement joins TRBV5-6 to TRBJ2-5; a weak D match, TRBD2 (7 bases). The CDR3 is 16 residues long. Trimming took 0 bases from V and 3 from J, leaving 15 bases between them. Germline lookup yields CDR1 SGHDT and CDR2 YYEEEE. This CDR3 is CASSLAGGQGKETQYF. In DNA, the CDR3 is TGTGCCAGCAGCTTGGCCGGGGGGCAGGGTAAAGAGACCCAGTACTTC.

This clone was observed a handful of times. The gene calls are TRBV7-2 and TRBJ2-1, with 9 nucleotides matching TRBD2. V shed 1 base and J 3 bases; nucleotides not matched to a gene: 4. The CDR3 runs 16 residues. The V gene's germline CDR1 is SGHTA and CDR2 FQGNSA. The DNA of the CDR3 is TGTGCCAGCAGCTTAGTAGAACTAGCGGGCTACAATGAGCAGTTCTTC. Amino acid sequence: CASSLVELAGYNEQFF.

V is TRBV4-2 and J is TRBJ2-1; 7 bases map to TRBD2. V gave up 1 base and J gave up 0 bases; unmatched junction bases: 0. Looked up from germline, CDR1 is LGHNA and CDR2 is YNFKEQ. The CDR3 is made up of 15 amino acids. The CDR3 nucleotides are TGTGCCAGCAGCCAAGGCGGGAGCTCCTACAATGAGCAGTTCTTC. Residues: CASSQGGSSYNEQFF.

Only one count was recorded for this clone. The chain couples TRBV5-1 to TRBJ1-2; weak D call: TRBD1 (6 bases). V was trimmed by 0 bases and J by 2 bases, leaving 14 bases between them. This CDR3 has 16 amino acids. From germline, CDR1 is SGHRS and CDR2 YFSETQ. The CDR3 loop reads CASSLEASTGNYGYTF. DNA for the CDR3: TGCGCCAGCAGCTTGGAGGCCTCGACAGGAAACTATGGCTACACCTTC.

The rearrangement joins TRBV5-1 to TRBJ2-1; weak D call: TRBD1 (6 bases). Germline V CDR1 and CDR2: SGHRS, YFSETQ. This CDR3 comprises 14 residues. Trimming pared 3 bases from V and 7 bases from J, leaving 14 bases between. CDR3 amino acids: CASSWTTGLNEQFF. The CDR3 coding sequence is TGCGCCAGCAGCTGGACAACAGGGTTAAATGAGCAGTTCTTC.

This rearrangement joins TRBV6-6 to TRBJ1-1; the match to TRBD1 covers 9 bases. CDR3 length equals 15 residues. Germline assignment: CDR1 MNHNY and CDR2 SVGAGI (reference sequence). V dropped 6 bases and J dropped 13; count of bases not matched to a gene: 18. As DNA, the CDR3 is TGTGCCAGCAGCCAAAACCGGGACAGGGCCTTTACAGGTTTCTTT. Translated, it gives CASSQNRDRAFTGFF.

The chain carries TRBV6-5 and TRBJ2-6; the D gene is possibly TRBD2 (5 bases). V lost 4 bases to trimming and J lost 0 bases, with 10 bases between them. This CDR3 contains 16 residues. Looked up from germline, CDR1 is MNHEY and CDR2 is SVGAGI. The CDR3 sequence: CASSSAGGSGANVLTF. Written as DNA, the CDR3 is TGTGCCAGCAGTTCCGCGGGCGGCTCTGGGGCCAACGTCCTGACTTTC.

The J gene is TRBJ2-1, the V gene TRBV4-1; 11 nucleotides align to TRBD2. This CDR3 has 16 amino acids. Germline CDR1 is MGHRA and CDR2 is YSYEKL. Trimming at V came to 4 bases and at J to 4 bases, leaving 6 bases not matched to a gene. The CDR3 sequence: CASSPGLAGGYNEQFF. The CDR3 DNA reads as TGCGCCAGCAGCCCCGGCCTAGCGGGGGGATACAATGAGCAGTTCTTC.

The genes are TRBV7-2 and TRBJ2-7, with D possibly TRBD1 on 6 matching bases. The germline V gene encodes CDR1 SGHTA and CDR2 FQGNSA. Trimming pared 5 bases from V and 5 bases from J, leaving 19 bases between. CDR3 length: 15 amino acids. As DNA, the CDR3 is TGTGCCAGCAGCCCTAGCTGGGGGCCCGGGAACGAGCAGTACTTC. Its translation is CASSPSWGPGNEQYF. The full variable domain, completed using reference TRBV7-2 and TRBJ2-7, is GAGVSQSPSNKVTEKGKDVELRCDPISGHTALYWYRQSLGQGLEFLIYFQGNSAPDKSGLPSDRFSAERTGGSVSTLTIQRTQQEDSAVYLCASSPSWGPGNEQYFGPGTRLTVT.

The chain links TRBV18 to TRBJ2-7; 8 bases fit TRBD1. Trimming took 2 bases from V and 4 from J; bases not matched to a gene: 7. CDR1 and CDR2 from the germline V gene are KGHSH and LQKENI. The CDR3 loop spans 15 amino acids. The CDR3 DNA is TGTGCCAGCTCACCAGGCAGGGGGCTAGAGTACGAGCAGTACTTC. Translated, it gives CASSPGRGLEYEQYF.

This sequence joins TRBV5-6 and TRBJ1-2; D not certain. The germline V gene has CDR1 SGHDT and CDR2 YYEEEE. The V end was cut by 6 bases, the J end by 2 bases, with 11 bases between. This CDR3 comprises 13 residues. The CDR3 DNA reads TGTGCCAGCACCACGACGGGGAACTATGGCTACACCTTC. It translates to CASTTTGNYGYTF.

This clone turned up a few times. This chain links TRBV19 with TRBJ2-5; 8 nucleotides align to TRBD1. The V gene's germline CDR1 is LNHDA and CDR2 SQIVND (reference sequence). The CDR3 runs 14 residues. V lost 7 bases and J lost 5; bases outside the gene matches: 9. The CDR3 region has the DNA TGTGCCAGTAATTCCCAGGGGGCTGGGGAGACCCAGTACTTC. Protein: CASNSQGAGETQYF.

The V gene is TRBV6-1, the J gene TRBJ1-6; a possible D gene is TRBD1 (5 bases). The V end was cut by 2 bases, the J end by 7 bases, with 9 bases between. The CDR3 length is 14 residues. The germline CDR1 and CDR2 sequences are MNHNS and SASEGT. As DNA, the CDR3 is TGTGCCAGCAGTGAATGGGGCCTAAATTCACCCCTCCACTTT. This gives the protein CASSEWGLNSPLHF.